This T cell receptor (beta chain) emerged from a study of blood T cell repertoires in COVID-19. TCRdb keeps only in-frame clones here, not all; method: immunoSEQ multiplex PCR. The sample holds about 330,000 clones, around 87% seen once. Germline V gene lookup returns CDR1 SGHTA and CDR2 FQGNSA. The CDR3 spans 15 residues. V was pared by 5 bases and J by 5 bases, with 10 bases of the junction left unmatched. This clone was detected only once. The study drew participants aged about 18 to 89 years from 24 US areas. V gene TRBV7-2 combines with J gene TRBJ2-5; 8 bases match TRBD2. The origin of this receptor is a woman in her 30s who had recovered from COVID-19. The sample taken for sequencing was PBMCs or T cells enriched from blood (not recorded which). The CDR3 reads CASSPGGAGSETQYF. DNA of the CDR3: TGTGCCAGCAGCCCCGGGGGGGCGGGGTCCGAGACCCAGTACTTC. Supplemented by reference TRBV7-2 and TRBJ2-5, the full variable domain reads GAGVSQSPSNKVTEKGKDVELRCDPISGHTALYWYRQSLGQGLEFLIYFQGNSAPDKSGLPSDRFSAERTGGSVSTLTIQRTQQEDSAVYLCASSPGGAGSETQYFGPGTRLLVL.